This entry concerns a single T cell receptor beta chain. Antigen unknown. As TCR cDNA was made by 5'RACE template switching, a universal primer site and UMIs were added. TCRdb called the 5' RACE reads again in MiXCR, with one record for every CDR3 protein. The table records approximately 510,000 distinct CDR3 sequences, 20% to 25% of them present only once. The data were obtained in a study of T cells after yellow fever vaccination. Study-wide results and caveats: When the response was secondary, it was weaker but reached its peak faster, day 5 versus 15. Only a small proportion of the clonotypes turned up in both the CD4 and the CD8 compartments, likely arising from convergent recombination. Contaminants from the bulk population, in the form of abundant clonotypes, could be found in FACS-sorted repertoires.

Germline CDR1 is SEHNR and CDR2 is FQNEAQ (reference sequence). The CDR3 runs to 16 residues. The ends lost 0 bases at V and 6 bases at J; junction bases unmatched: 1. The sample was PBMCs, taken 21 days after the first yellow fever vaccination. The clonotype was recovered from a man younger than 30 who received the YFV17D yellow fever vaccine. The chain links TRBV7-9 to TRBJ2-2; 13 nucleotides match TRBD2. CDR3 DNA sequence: TGTGCCAGCAGCTTAGCCGGACTAGCGGGGGCCGGGGAGCTGTTTTTT. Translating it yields CASSLAGLAGAGELFF.